The TCR beta chain under discussion was sequenced for a study of cytomegalovirus exposure and HLA in healthy donors. A multiplex PCR was run with 60 Vbeta primers and 13 Jbeta primers. Libraries were prepared by immunoSEQ multiplex PCR; TCRdb keeps only in-frame clonotypes and omits some of them. This sample has 200,000 or so clones, with roughly three quarters found just once. Study-level results: Sequencing depth across donors, presence/absence analyses assumed, was roughly uniform. Most TCRs appeared rarely, but some public TCRs recurred in many donors. In a later analysis, TCR association rates varied by HLA locus: DRB1 most, HLA-C fewest. Later analysis associated a missense DCLRE1C variant with TCR beta V- and J-gene trimming.

With regard to this clone: Its antigen is not identified.

This receptor was taken from a male donor in good health and CMV-seropositive. The sequenced material came from PBMCs.

The CDR3 is CASSGDYRGNTEAFF. CDR3 DNA sequence: TGTGCCAGCAGTGGTGACTACAGGGGAAACACTGAAGCTTTCTTT. The J gene is TRBJ1-1, the V gene TRBV6-1, with 7 positions matching TRBD1. Germline trimming cut 4 bases from V and 2 bases from J; bases unmatched to any gene: 7. Germline CDR1 reads MNHNS; CDR2 reads SASEGT. This CDR3 is built from 15 residues.